This T cell receptor beta chain was captured in a study of human CD4 T cells and Enterobacteriaceae. The V and J ends lost 0 bases and 7 bases, in that order; junction bases with no gene match: 7. Germline CDR1 and CDR2: SGHKS and YYEKEE (reference sequence). The CDR3 spans 15 residues. Concerning this clone itself: Its target is unknown.

All CD4+ cells other than CD45RA+CCR7+CD95- naive cells were sorted as memory, over 98% pure. Sorting first excluded CD8+, CD14+, CD16+, CD56+, CD19+ and CD25-bright cells. Overall study results and limits: Ex vivo, broadly cross-reactive clonotypes appeared more expanded than specific ones.

Ex vivo total memory CD4+ samples were deeply sequenced, detecting one cell in 200,000. Generated by immunoSEQ multiplex PCR, the TCRdb table keeps only in-frame clones and is missing some. The table has 27,000 or so clones, approximately 84% seen once. The V call is TRBV5-5, the J call TRBJ2-1, with 7 bases that match TRBD1. This TCR was sampled from a human donor in good health. Sequencing was done on a sample of memory CD4+ T cells from blood. CDR3 nucleotides: TGTGCCAGCAGCTTGGAGTTACAGGGGCGGAATGAGCAGTTCTTC. This translates into CASSLELQGRNEQFF. Supplemented by reference TRBV5-5 and TRBJ2-1, the full variable domain reads DAGVTQSPTHLIKTRGQQVTLRCSPISGHKSVSWYQQVLGQGPQFIFQYYEKEERGRGNFPDRFSARQFPNYSSELNVNALLLGDSALYLCASSLELQGRNEQFFGPGTRLTVL.